The 29 T cell receptor beta chains below all came from one sample that was sequenced in a study of T-cell memory formation after mild COVID-19. MiXCR, applied by TCRdb to the 5' RACE reads, yields one record per CDR3 protein. The data show about 190,000 distinct CDR3 sequences, about 10% seen once. The sample was PBMCs or a T cell subset sorted from them (not recorded which). Every receptor here comes from a man younger than 30 who had mild COVID-19 (a few samples of this study predate the infection). Cell type and time point are not known.

Comments on this clonotype: The junction departs from germline at one end; a sequencing error may be responsible. The chain joins TRBV4-2 to TRBJ2-7; 8 nucleotides match TRBD1. Germline V lookup: CDR1 LGHNA, CDR2 YNFKEQ. CDR3 length: 14 residues. The CDR3 DNA follows: TGTGCAAGCAGCCCGGACAGGGCCCTGGGTAAGCAGTACTTC. Amino acids: CASSPDRALGKQYF.

The table lists this clonotype with a few counts. The CDR3 loop reads CASRPSGGASEQFF. The DNA for the CDR3 is TGTGCCAGCAGGCCCTCGGGTGGGGCAAGCGAGCAGTTCTTC. The chain carries TRBV7-3 and TRBJ2-1, with D maybe TRBD1 (5 bases). Trimming cost V 6 bases and J 10 bases, with 19 bases left between them. The germline CDR1 and CDR2 sequences are SGHTA and FQGTGA. The CDR3 is 14 amino acids.

In this sample, this clonotype turned up a few times. For the CDR3, the DNA is TGTGCCAGCAGCTATGACAGGGCCACTGAAGCTTTCTTT. This gives the protein CASSYDRATEAFF. V gene TRBV7-9 combines with J gene TRBJ1-1; 7 bases align to TRBD1. CDR3 size: 13 residues. Germline V gene sequence: CDR1 SEHNR, CDR2 FQNEAQ (reference sequence). V was pared by 4 bases and J by 4 bases, with 3 bases of the junction left unmatched.

In DNA form, the CDR3 reads TGCAGGGGGGAGGGGGACAACTATGGCTACACCTTC. Translation: CRGEGDNYGYTF. The chain carries TRBV20-1 and TRBJ1-2; a possible D gene is TRBD1 (6 bases). The germline gives CDR1 DFQATT, CDR2 SNEGSKA (reference sequence). The CDR3 extends over 12 amino acids.

At least ten counts were recorded for this clonotype. The chain employs TRBV5-1 and TRBJ2-2; 7 bases line up with TRBD1. Germline V lookup: CDR1 SGHRS, CDR2 YFSETQ. This CDR3 has 15 amino acids. V dropped 0 bases and J dropped 4; count of bases not matched to a gene: 3. The CDR3: CASSLVQGSTGELFF. In nucleotides, the CDR3 is TGCGCCAGCAGCTTGGTACAGGGGAGCACCGGGGAGCTGTTTTTT.

The chain has TRBV10-3 and TRBJ1-1; TRBD1 matches at 9 bases. CDR1 ENHRY and CDR2 SYGVKD come from the germline V gene. This CDR3 region has 15 residues. Germline trimming cut 3 bases from V and 11 bases from J; bases unmatched to any gene: 13. This chain's CDR3 is CAISDLDRGYEGAFF. As DNA, the CDR3 is TGTGCCATCAGTGACTTGGACAGGGGTTATGAGGGGGCTTTCTTT.

This clonotype was counted at least ten times. This rearrangement joins TRBV5-1 to TRBJ2-2; the match to TRBD1 covers 7 bases. This CDR3 has 14 amino acids. Germline assignment: CDR1 SGHRS and CDR2 YFSETQ. Trimming cost V 4 bases and J 6 bases; bases outside gene matches: 6. The CDR3 DNA is TGCGCCAGCAGCCAGATGAGGGGGCCCGGGGAGCTGTTTTTT. Translation: CASSQMRGPGELFF.

The chain has TRBV7-6 and TRBJ2-3; possibly TRBD1 for D (6 bases). Trimming took 4 bases from V and 5 from J, leaving 16 bases between them. Germline assignment: CDR1 SGHVS and CDR2 FNYEAQ. This CDR3 spans 15 amino acids. CDR3 sequence (DNA): TGTGCCAGCAGCTCGACAGGCACTTTGTTAGATACGCAGTATTTT. Amino acid sequence: CASSSTGTLLDTQYF.

This clonotype was recorded a few times. The J gene is TRBJ1-1, the V gene TRBV14, with D hard to call. CDR1 and CDR2 (germline): SGHDN, FVKESK. The CDR3 spans 13 residues. The V and J ends lost 2 bases and 0 bases respectively, with 4 bases between them. CDR3 DNA sequence: TGTGCCAGCAGCCAACATGTGAACACTGAAGCTTTCTTT. Amino acid sequence: CASSQHVNTEAFF. The entire variable domain, with the rest obtained from reference TRBV14 and TRBJ1-1, is as follows: EAGVTQFPSHSVIEKGQTVTLRCDPISGHDNLYWYRRVMGKEIKFLLHFVKESKQDESGMPNNRFLAERTGGTYSTLKVQPAELEDSGVYFCASSQHVNTEAFFGQGTRLTVV.

The V gene is TRBV12-5, the J gene TRBJ2-1; no firm D call. V was cut by 3 bases and J by 9 bases, with 12 bases left in between. The CDR3 spans 13 residues. Germline lookup yields CDR1 LGHNT and CDR2 FRNRAP. Written as DNA, the CDR3 is TGTGCTAGTGGTTTTCAGACCCAAGGTGAGCAGTTCTTC. Translating it yields CASGFQTQGEQFF.

This clonotype was seen only a few times. The chain is built from TRBV20-1 and TRBJ2-1; possible D gene TRBD2, 6 bases. V shed 4 bases and J shed 0 bases, with 10 bases lying between them. Germline CDR1 and CDR2: DFQATT and SNEGSKA (reference sequence). This CDR3 comprises 14 residues. The CDR3 loop reads CSAIDGSSYNEQFF. CDR3 nucleotides: TGCAGTGCTATTGACGGGAGCTCCTACAATGAGCAGTTCTTC.

V is TRBV6-2 or TRBV6-3 and J is TRBJ2-3; D is possibly TRBD2 (5 bases). Looked up from germline, CDR1 is MNHEY and CDR2 is SVGEGT. This CDR3 contains 15 residues. The V end lost 3 bases, the J end lost 2 bases, and 12 bases lay between the germline ends. CDR3 in DNA: TGTGCCAGCAGTTATAGCCGGAGGTCCACAGATACGCAGTATTTT. This translates into CASSYSRRSTDTQYF.

The chain recombines TRBV6-2 or TRBV6-3 with TRBJ1-1; unclear D gene. The CDR3 is 11 residues long. Germline V gene data show CDR1 as MNHEY and CDR2 as SVGEGT. V lost 3 bases and J 4 bases, leaving 3 bases between the germline ends. The CDR3 region has the DNA TGTGCCAGCAGTTATAGCACTGAAGCTTTCTTT. It codes for CASSYSTEAFF.

This clonotype has a handful of counts. The CDR3 protein is CASFRGQAEAFF. DNA of the CDR3: TGTGCCAGCTTCAGGGGGCAAGCTGAAGCTTTCTTT. J is TRBJ1-1 and V is TRBV18; 8 nucleotides agree with TRBD1. This CDR3 comprises 12 residues. Germline V gene lookup returns CDR1 KGHSH and CDR2 LQKENI. J was trimmed by 6 bases and V by 7 bases; bases with no gene match: 4. Supplemented by reference TRBV18 and TRBJ1-1, the full variable domain reads NAGVMQNPRHLVRRRGQEARLRCSPMKGHSHVYWYRQLPEEGLKFMVYLQKENIIDESGMPKERFSAEFPKEGPSILRIQQVVRGDSAAYFCASFRGQAEAFFGQGTRLTVV.

The V and J genes are TRBV5-1 and TRBJ2-3; TRBD2 aligns across 9 bases. Trimming took 2 bases from V and 6 from J; bases not matched to a gene: 7. CDR3 length: 15 amino acids. Per the germline V gene, CDR1 is SGHRS and CDR2 is YFSETQ. Here the CDR3 DNA reads TGCGCCAGCAGCTTTACCGCGGGGGGGCCGGATACGCAGTATTTT. Protein product: CASSFTAGGPDTQYF.

The chain combines TRBV19 with TRBJ2-3; 7 positions match TRBD1. J was trimmed by 3 bases and V by 3 bases; bases with no gene match: 0. CDR3 length: 13 amino acids. Per germline, CDR1 LNHDA and CDR2 SQIVND (reference sequence). The CDR3 DNA sequence: TGTGCCAGTAGTATGACAGGGACAGATACGCAGTATTTT. Translating it yields CASSMTGTDTQYF.

This clonotype was observed at least ten times. The CDR3 nucleotides are TGTGCCATCAGTGATGTTGGGACAGATGTCTATGGCTACACCTTC. This translates into CAISDVGTDVYGYTF. This chain joins TRBV10-3 and TRBJ1-2; TRBD1 matches at 7 bases. This CDR3 contains 15 residues. The germline V gene encodes CDR1 ENHRY and CDR2 SYGVKD. V gave up 3 bases and J gave up 4 bases; unmatched junction bases: 8.

The chain links TRBV7-9 to TRBJ2-3; D possibly corresponds to TRBD2 (5 bases). This CDR3 has 14 residues. V was cut by 5 bases and J by 3 bases, with 12 bases left in between. Per germline, CDR1 SEHNR and CDR2 FQNEAQ (reference sequence). Here the CDR3 DNA reads TGTGCCAGCAGCCGACGGAGGAGTACAGATACGCAGTATTTT. The encoded protein is CASSRRRSTDTQYF.

This clonotype was detected only a few times. This sequence joins TRBV4-1 and TRBJ1-6; maybe TRBD1 (5 bases). Trimming removed 1 base from V and 7 bases from J, with 11 bases in between. The CDR3 covers 15 residues. The germline V gene encodes CDR1 MGHRA and CDR2 YSYEKL. The CDR3 coding sequence is TGCGCCAGCAGCCAAGGCGGGGCTGGCAATTCACCCCTCCACTTT. It codes for CASSQGGAGNSPLHF.

This clonotype was found a few times. CDR3 residues: CASSSDRGPGANVLTF. The CDR3 DNA sequence: TGTGCCAGCAGCTCGGACAGGGGGCCGGGGGCCAACGTCCTGACTTTC. The chain is built from TRBV7-2 and TRBJ2-6, with TRBD1 matching 11 bases. Germline V gene data show CDR1 as SGHTA and CDR2 as FQGNSA. Trimming took 4 bases from V and 4 from J; bases not matched to a gene: 3. CDR3 length equals 16 residues. Using reference TRBV7-2 and TRBJ2-6 for the parts outside the CDR3, the full variable domain is GAGVSQSPSNKVTEKGKDVELRCDPISGHTALYWYRQSLGQGLEFLIYFQGNSAPDKSGLPSDRFSAERTGGSVSTLTIQRTQQEDSAVYLCASSSDRGPGANVLTFGAGSRLTVL.

This clonotype was counted ten times or more. This chain joins TRBV10-3 and TRBJ2-3; D unclear. This CDR3 is built from 12 residues. Germline assignment: CDR1 ENHRY and CDR2 SYGVKD. V lost 10 bases and J lost 5, with 13 bases in between. This CDR3 reads CATSPGVDTQYF. The CDR3 coding sequence is TGTGCCACCTCTCCGGGTGTAGATACGCAGTATTTT.

The chain combines TRBV5-1 with TRBJ2-1, with TRBD2 matching over 13 bases. Per germline, CDR1 SGHRS and CDR2 YFSETQ. V trimming: 4 bases; J trimming: 7 bases; junction bases outside the gene matches: 8. The CDR3 loop spans 16 amino acids. The CDR3 reads CASSDRTSGGHNEQFF. The CDR3 DNA follows: TGCGCCAGCAGCGACCGGACTAGCGGGGGTCATAATGAGCAGTTCTTC. Supplemented by reference TRBV5-1 and TRBJ2-1, the full variable domain reads KAGVTQTPRYLIKTRGQQVTLSCSPISGHRSVSWYQQTPGQGLQFLFEYFSETQRNKGNFPGRFSGRQFSNSRSEMNVSTLELGDSALYLCASSDRTSGGHNEQFFGPGTRLTVL.

The V gene is TRBV7-6, the J gene TRBJ2-1; 10 nucleotides match TRBD1. Germline V lookup: CDR1 SGHVS, CDR2 FNYEAQ. This CDR3 is 13 amino acids long. The junction had 7 bases not matched to a gene; V was cut back by 5 bases and J by 12 bases. The CDR3 DNA follows: TGTGCCAGCAGCCACGACAGGGGGCGCGTGCAGTTCTTC. Residues: CASSHDRGRVQFF.

V is TRBV5-1 and J is TRBJ1-1, with TRBD1 as a possible D gene (5 bases). This CDR3 comprises 15 residues. The ends were cut back, 5 bases at V and 4 bases at J, with 18 bases in the middle. Germline V gives CDR1 SGHRS, CDR2 YFSETQ. DNA of the CDR3: TGCGCCAGCAGGTTTTTGGGGGGTGGACTCACTGAAGCTTTCTTT. The encoded protein is CASRFLGGGLTEAFF.

This clonotype was seen more than once but under ten times. The CDR3 bases are TGTGCCAGCAGTGAAGGGAGCTACCTAGCCAAAAACATTCAGTACTTC. Residues: CASSEGSYLAKNIQYF. This chain links TRBV6-1 with TRBJ2-4; D unclear. V dropped 1 base and J dropped 0 bases, with 10 bases sitting between them. The CDR3 is 16 amino acids. Germline values: CDR1 MNHNS, CDR2 SASEGT.

This chain connects TRBV6-2 or TRBV6-3 to TRBJ2-1; D unclear. Germline V gene sequence: CDR1 MNHEY, CDR2 SVGEGT. The CDR3 covers 15 residues. V lost 7 bases and J lost 9, with 22 bases in between. The chain's CDR3 is CASTLTRPAISEQFF. The CDR3 DNA sequence: TGTGCCAGCACCTTAACCCGCCCGGCGATAAGTGAGCAGTTCTTC.

The rearrangement links TRBV9 to TRBJ2-1; weak D call: TRBD2 (6 bases). Germline V gene lookup returns CDR1 SGDLS and CDR2 YYNGEE. The CDR3 extends over 15 amino acids. The germline V and J ends were trimmed by 3 bases and 8 bases, with 18 bases remaining between them. CDR3 DNA sequence: TGTGCCAGCAGCGCGAGTCTCCTGTGGGGGGATGAGCAGTTCTTC. Translated, it gives CASSASLLWGDEQFF.

A few counts support this clonotype. V usage is TRBV2 and J usage is TRBJ2-5; perhaps D is TRBD1 or TRBD2 (6 bases each). The CDR3 totals 13 residues. Germline-derived CDR1 and CDR2 are SNHLY and FYNNEI. V lost 7 bases and J lost 4, with 13 bases in between. The CDR3 nucleotides are TGTGCCAGCAATAGGGGGGAAGGAGAGACCCAGTACTTC. This codes for CASNRGEGETQYF.

This clonotype was counted only a few times. The chain employs TRBV20-1 and TRBJ2-1; D not certain. CDR1 is DFQATT, CDR2 SNEGSKA, per germline (reference sequence). This CDR3 is built from 12 residues. Trimming took 7 bases from V and 6 from J, leaving 13 bases between them. CDR3 loop: CSVTSLANEQFF. For the CDR3, the DNA is TGCAGTGTTACATCCCTCGCCAATGAGCAGTTCTTC.